The next 31 T cell receptor beta chains were all read from a single sample in a study. MiXCR, run by TCRdb on the RT-PCR reads, gives a single entry per CDR3 protein. There are hundreds of thousands of distinct CDR3 sequences in the sample; approximately 14% occur only once, and around 3.3% lies in the top ten. Sequences were obtained from memory CD4+ T cells from blood. These receptors came from a female donor in good health, serving as a healthy control.

This clonotype was counted between two and nine times. This rearrangement joins TRBV4-3 to TRBJ2-1; TRBD2 matches 13 bases. V shed 4 bases, J shed 4 bases, and the junction held 7 bases outside the gene matches. The germline V gene encodes CDR1 LGHNA and CDR2 YSLEER. This CDR3 region has 17 residues. The CDR3: CASSPIGLAGEYNEQFF. CDR3 DNA: TGCGCCAGCAGCCCCATCGGACTAGCGGGAGAATACAATGAGCAGTTCTTC.

J is TRBJ2-5 and V is TRBV10-1; weak D call: TRBD1 (6 bases). Germline V gene sequence: CDR1 WNHNN, CDR2 SYGVQD (reference sequence). The germline V and J ends were trimmed by 6 bases and 2 bases, with 10 bases remaining between them. The CDR3 length is 13 residues. The chain's CDR3 is CASSSGQQETQYF. CDR3 bases: TGCGCCAGCAGCTCCGGACAGCAAGAGACCCAGTACTTC.

The genes are TRBV7-3 and TRBJ2-6; D not resolved. V dropped 5 bases and J dropped 4 bases, with 15 bases sitting between them. This CDR3 spans 16 amino acids. From germline, CDR1 is SGHTA and CDR2 FQGTGA. In nucleotides, the CDR3 is TGTGCCAGCAGCCCGGTGGGTTCGAGGGGGGCCAACGTCCTGACTTTC. It specifies CASSPVGSRGANVLTF.

About this clonotype itself: This sequence may be a read error, since a much larger clone differs from it by one base. The DNA for the CDR3 is TGTGCCAGCAGTTACCCCGGACAGGGAAAAATTCAGTACTTC. Translating gives CASSYPGQGKIQYF. The rearrangement uses TRBV6-6 and TRBJ2-4; 8 bases are a match to TRBD1. From germline, CDR1 is MNHNY and CDR2 SVGAGI (reference sequence). The J segment lost 10 bases and the V segment lost 2 bases, leaving 7 bases of the junction unmatched. The CDR3 sequence is 14 residues long.

This clonotype was counted many times. The V gene is TRBV5-1, the J gene TRBJ2-1; D not certain. Germline V gene sequence: CDR1 SGHRS, CDR2 YFSETQ. The CDR3 extends over 14 amino acids. Trimming stripped 4 bases from V and 2 bases from J, with 10 bases between. CDR3 sequence reads: CASSPPGAYNEQFF. The CDR3 coding sequence is TGCGCCAGCAGCCCGCCGGGTGCCTACAATGAGCAGTTCTTC.

This clonotype was counted at least ten times. The J gene is TRBJ2-3, the V gene TRBV20-1; the D is unclear. V was clipped by 3 bases and J by 2 bases, with 15 bases between them. Germline lookup yields CDR1 DFQATT and CDR2 SNEGSKA (reference sequence). The CDR3 sequence is 15 residues long. This CDR3 reads CSARRIAVNTDTQYF. The CDR3 DNA follows: TGCAGTGCTAGGAGGATTGCGGTAAACACAGATACGCAGTATTTT.

This clonotype was picked up a small number of times. V usage is TRBV12-3 or TRBV12-4 and J usage is TRBJ2-1; 11 positions agree with TRBD2. V dropped 3 bases and J dropped 6; count of bases not matched to a gene: 4. The CDR3 has 15 residues. The CDR3 DNA is TGTGCCAGCAGTTTGACTAGCGGGATACTCAATGAGCAGTTCTTC. Amino acids: CASSLTSGILNEQFF.

This clonotype was counted a few times. V and J are TRBV6-5 and TRBJ1-4; D call uncertain. Trimming removed 6 bases at V and 6 bases at J, with 17 bases between. CDR1 MNHEY and CDR2 SVGAGI come from the germline V gene. There are 15 residues in the CDR3. The CDR3 coding sequence is TGTGCCAGCAGCCTTGTGGCAGCGACGTATGAAAAACTGTTTTTT. It specifies CASSLVAATYEKLFF.

This clonotype was observed a handful of times. The chain employs TRBV20-1 and TRBJ2-3, with D unclear. With 5 bases removed from V and 5 bases from J, the gap between germline ends came to 17 bases. The CDR3 length is 14 residues. CDR1 and CDR2 from the germline V gene are DFQATT and SNEGSKA (reference sequence). This CDR3 is CSAGTAAFQDTQYF. Here the CDR3 DNA reads TGCAGTGCTGGTACAGCAGCCTTCCAAGATACGCAGTATTTT.

This chain connects TRBV7-3 to TRBJ2-3; 16 bases map to TRBD2. The germline V gene has CDR1 SGHTA and CDR2 FQGTGA. This CDR3 has 17 residues. The V segment lost 2 bases and the J segment 5 bases; nucleotides outside the gene matches: 4. The CDR3 reads CASSLGTSGGAIDTQYF. As DNA, the CDR3 is TGTGCCAGCAGCTTAGGGACTAGCGGGGGGGCCATAGATACGCAGTATTTT.

This chain joins TRBV11-2 and TRBJ2-3, with 8 positions matching TRBD1. CDR1 and CDR2 (germline): SGHAT, FQNNGV. The CDR3 loop spans 18 amino acids. The V and J ends lost 4 bases and 0 bases, in that order; junction bases with no gene match: 12. The CDR3 DNA is TGTGCCAGCAGCTCTCGATACGGGACAGGCGCCAGCACAGATACGCAGTATTTT. As protein: CASSSRYGTGASTDTQYF.

The sample holds many counts of this clonotype. The chain links TRBV12-3 or TRBV12-4 to TRBJ1-5; D not resolved. CDR3 length: 14 amino acids. Trimming shortened V by 3 bases and J by 5 bases, and 11 bases separated the two germline ends. CDR3 bases: TGTGCCAGCAGTTTTTCCGGGTTCGATCAGCCCCAGCATTTT. Protein: CASSFSGFDQPQHF.

This clonotype was detected many times. This sequence joins TRBV7-2 and TRBJ2-7; 10 bases are shared with TRBD2. Germline trimming cut 3 bases from V and 7 bases from J; bases unmatched to any gene: 6. The CDR3 runs to 14 residues. Looked up from germline, CDR1 is SGHTA and CDR2 is FQGNSA. The CDR3 reads CASSFLAGVQEQYF. The CDR3 DNA reads TGTGCCAGCAGCTTCCTAGCGGGAGTGCAGGAGCAGTACTTC.

In its sample, this clonotype was seen a few times. The chain is built from TRBV10-3 and TRBJ1-4; D call uncertain. Germline loops: CDR1 ENHRY, CDR2 SYGVKD. CDR3 size: 15 residues. V was trimmed by 11 bases and J by 0 bases, leaving 16 bases between them. This chain's CDR3 is CAVGQLSATNEKLFF. In nucleotides, the CDR3 is TGTGCCGTAGGGCAGCTTTCTGCAACTAATGAAAAACTGTTTTTT.

The chain links TRBV5-1 to TRBJ2-6; possibly TRBD1 for D (5 bases). In germline, CDR1 is SGHRS, CDR2 YFSETQ. This CDR3 has 14 residues. V lost 6 bases and J 2 bases, leaving 9 bases between the germline ends. The CDR3 region is CASTQTAGANVLTF. The CDR3 nucleotides are TGCGCCAGCACCCAGACAGCTGGGGCCAACGTCCTGACTTTC.

This clonotype has just a few counts. The genes are TRBV6-2 or TRBV6-3 and TRBJ2-3; TRBD2 matches at 13 bases. The CDR3 covers 17 residues. The germline gives CDR1 MNHEY, CDR2 SVGEGT. Trimming took 4 bases from V and 2 from J; bases not matched to a gene: 6. CDR3 region: CASSSLTSGRSTDTQYF. CDR3 DNA: TGTGCCAGCAGTTCCTTGACTAGCGGGAGGTCCACAGATACGCAGTATTTT.

CDR3 residues: CASSLSGTSGRETQYF. Here the CDR3 DNA reads TGTGCCAGCAGTTTATCGGGGACTAGCGGGAGAGAGACCCAGTACTTC. This chain joins TRBV27 and TRBJ2-5; TRBD2 matches 14 bases. V lost 0 bases to trimming and J lost 4 bases; unmatched junction nucleotides: 1. The CDR3 contains 16 residues. Per the germline V gene, CDR1 is MNHEY and CDR2 is SMNVEV (reference sequence).

This clonotype was seen ten or more times. This rearrangement joins TRBV6-5 to TRBJ2-7, with D tentatively TRBD1 (6 bases). This CDR3 has 13 amino acids. The germline V and J ends were trimmed by 5 bases and 3 bases, with 11 bases remaining between them. In germline, CDR1 is MNHEY, CDR2 SVGAGI. The CDR3 sequence is CASSVGQHYEQYF. The DNA of the CDR3 is TGTGCCAGCAGTGTTGGACAGCACTACGAGCAGTACTTC.

The chain carries TRBV9 and TRBJ2-5; 12 nucleotides match TRBD2. V trimming: 3 bases; J trimming: 1 base; junction bases outside the gene matches: 4. This CDR3 comprises 16 residues. Germline V gene sequence: CDR1 SGDLS, CDR2 YYNGEE. CDR3 protein: CASSASGRASQETQYF. The CDR3 bases are TGTGCCAGCAGCGCTAGCGGGAGGGCCTCCCAAGAGACCCAGTACTTC.

This clonotype was seen a few times. The V call is TRBV20-1, the J call TRBJ1-5, with 7 bases aligning to TRBD1. The ends lost 5 bases at V and 2 bases at J; junction bases unmatched: 6. The germline V gene encodes CDR1 DFQATT and CDR2 SNEGSKA (reference sequence). The CDR3 extends over 14 amino acids. The CDR3 bases are TGCAGTGCTTCGACAGGGACGGGCAATCAGCCCCAGCATTTT. Protein sequence: CSASTGTGNQPQHF.

In its sample, this clonotype was seen many times. This chain links TRBV18 with TRBJ2-1; the D is unclear. The CDR3 extends over 13 amino acids. Trimming left V 3 bases short and J 10 bases short, with 13 bases between. Germline CDR1 reads KGHSH; CDR2 reads LQKENI. The DNA for the CDR3 is TGTGCCAGCTCACCTCTCTCATCTAACGAGCAGTTCTTC. It yields the protein CASSPLSSNEQFF.

The rearrangement joins TRBV11-3 to TRBJ2-2; D gene ambiguous. The germline V gene has CDR1 SGHNT and CDR2 YENEEA. The CDR3 contains 14 residues. V lost 3 bases, J lost 4 bases, and 9 bases lay in between. The CDR3 sequence: CASSFNRRTGELFF. For the CDR3, the DNA is TGTGCCAGCAGCTTCAACCGGCGCACCGGGGAGCTGTTTTTT.

This clonotype was detected many times. V and J are TRBV10-3 and TRBJ1-1, with D perhaps TRBD1 (5 bases). CDR1 and CDR2 from the germline V gene are ENHRY and SYGVKD. V lost 6 bases and J lost 6, with 14 bases in between. CDR3 size: 13 residues. CDR3 bases: TGTGCCATCAGCACGGGGGGGTCCCCTGAAGCTTTCTTT. Translated: CAISTGGSPEAFF.

The table lists this clonotype with many counts. The rearrangement joins TRBV24-1 to TRBJ2-3; TRBD1 aligns across 12 bases. Germline V CDR1 and CDR2: KGHDR, SFDVKD. J gave up 6 bases and V 3 bases, and 6 bases lay outside the gene matches. This CDR3 is 16 amino acids long. The CDR3 coding sequence is TGTGCCACCAGTGATCCGGGACAGGGGGCAGAGGATACGCAGTATTTT. Its protein is CATSDPGQGAEDTQYF.

The chain links TRBV5-6 to TRBJ2-2, with 10 bases matching TRBD1. The CDR3 contains 15 residues. The germline CDR1 and CDR2 sequences are SGHDT and YYEEEE. J gave up 10 bases and V 5 bases, and 11 bases lay outside the gene matches. The CDR3 protein is CASRRQGALLQELFF. DNA of the CDR3: TGTGCCAGCAGGAGACAGGGGGCACTTCTGCAGGAGCTGTTTTTT.

This clonotype was recorded many times. The chain uses TRBV30 and TRBJ2-5; TRBD2 matches at 7 bases. Germline V gene sequence: CDR1 GTSNPN, CDR2 SVGIG (reference sequence). Losses at the gene ends were 0 bases for V and 6 bases for J; bases not matched to a gene: 7. The CDR3 runs to 14 residues. The CDR3: CAWSVGGGGQTQYF. The CDR3 DNA reads as TGTGCCTGGAGTGTAGGCGGGGGTGGGCAGACCCAGTACTTC.

This clonotype was seen repeatedly, ten times or more. The chain has TRBV12-3 or TRBV12-4 and TRBJ2-1; TRBD2 aligns across 8 bases. This CDR3 is 14 amino acids long. Trimming took 8 bases from V and 8 from J; bases not matched to a gene: 11. The CDR3: CASGSGTSPYEQFF. The CDR3 DNA follows: TGTGCCAGCGGGTCCGGGACTAGTCCCTATGAGCAGTTCTTC.

In its sample, this clonotype was seen many times. The chain is built from TRBV7-9 and TRBJ1-1, with D uncertain. Deletions cut 2 bases from V and 2 bases from J, with 9 bases between. The CDR3 has 14 amino acids. CDR1 and CDR2 (germline): SEHNR, FQNEAQ (reference sequence). CDR3 bases: TGTGCCAGCAGCTTATGGAACGCTAACACTGAAGCTTTCTTT. The encoded protein is CASSLWNANTEAFF.

The chain uses TRBV20-1 and TRBJ2-7; D unclear. Germline values: CDR1 DFQATT, CDR2 SNEGSKA (reference sequence). The CDR3 consists of 10 residues. Trimming removed 3 bases from V and 6 bases from J, with 6 bases in between. As DNA, the CDR3 is TGCAGTGCTAGTTTCCCCGAGCAGTACTTC. Translated, it gives CSASFPEQYF.

This clonotype was recorded many times. This chain uses TRBV6-5 with TRBJ2-5; TRBD1 agrees at 8 bases. Looked up from germline, CDR1 is MNHEY and CDR2 is SVGAGI. Unmatched junction bases numbered 6, after V lost 5 bases and J lost 4 bases. The CDR3 has 14 amino acids. CDR3 bases: TGTGCCAGCAGTGGATCAGGGGGCCCAGAGACCCAGTACTTC. Residues: CASSGSGGPETQYF.

This clonotype was counted at least ten times. This chain links TRBV5-1 with TRBJ2-1; the match to TRBD1 covers 7 bases. With V trimmed by 4 bases and J by 6 bases, 10 bases remained unmatched. The germline gives CDR1 SGHRS, CDR2 YFSETQ. The CDR3 extends over 15 amino acids. The CDR3 DNA reads TGCGCCAGCAGCCCCTACAGGGGTGCCACCAATGAGCAGTTCTTC. Encoded protein: CASSPYRGATNEQFF.